The clone carrying this TCR beta chain was detected once. Its matching antigen is unknown. The data are from a study of OX40 agonist ivuxolimab in advanced cancers. Looking at the study overall: Prior checkpoint blockade (anti-PD-1, anti-PD-L1 or anti-CTLA-4) was permitted; 40% had it.

The study's findings and limits: Antigen specificity remained undetermined for the expanded peripheral T cells.

Data came from immunoSEQ multiplex PCR; TCRdb stores just in-frame clones and leaves some out. The table has 41,000 or so clones, approximately 80% seen once; the top ten hold less than 3%. In germline, CDR1 is SQVTM, CDR2 ANQGSEA. This CDR3 has 16 residues. V was clipped by 5 bases and J by 0 bases; unmatched bases: 1. The V gene is TRBV29-1, the J gene TRBJ2-6, with 13 bases aligning to TRBD2. This specimen consisted of CD4+ or CD8+ T cells sorted from blood, obtained in a trial of the OX40 agonist ivuxolimab. This TCR was recovered from an adult with an advanced solid tumor such as melanoma, head and neck, liver or kidney cancer. The CDR3 DNA follows: TGCAGCGTTCGGACTAGCGGGAGCTCTGGGGCCAACGTCCTGACTTTC. It specifies CSVRTSGSSGANVLTF.